This T cell receptor (beta chain) was sequenced during a study of cytomegalovirus exposure and HLA in healthy donors. Whole-study context: HLA-typed donors were the source of about 85 million unique TCRs, which an early data release held.

The sample holds a few counts of this clone. Its target is not known. Regarding the study as a whole: According to a later analysis, most TCR beta chains associated with CMV appeared HLA-restricted. Reports showed the classifier diagnosing cytomegalovirus status with high specificity and sensitivity. Per a prior analysis, the majority of TCR beta V segments were productive roughly 90% or roughly 30% of the time.

Both 60 Vbeta primers and 13 Jbeta primers went into the PCR. Sequencing was performed with immunoSEQ multiplex PCR; in TCRdb, only in-frame clones are kept and a portion is missing. The table includes approximately 150,000 clones, under 80% detected once. With 3 bases clipped from V and 4 bases from J, the junction kept 3 bases outside the gene matches. This CDR3 is built from 13 residues. CDR1 and CDR2 from the germline V gene are SGHTA and FQGNSA. The sample comprised PBMCs. This clonotype was obtained from a woman aged 45-59 years in good health and CMV-seropositive. This chain connects TRBV7-2 to TRBJ2-7; 7 nucleotides agree with TRBD1. Here the CDR3 DNA reads TGTGCCAGCAGCTTCGGCAGGGGGTACGAGCAGTACTTC. This sequence encodes CASSFGRGYEQYF. Combining the CDR3 with reference TRBV7-2 and TRBJ2-7 gives the whole variable domain GAGVSQSPSNKVTEKGKDVELRCDPISGHTALYWYRQSLGQGLEFLIYFQGNSAPDKSGLPSDRFSAERTGGSVSTLTIQRTQQEDSAVYLCASSFGRGYEQYFGPGTRLTVT.